The 17 T cell receptor beta chains below all came from one sample that was sequenced in a study of CD8+ T cells in alopecia areata. cDNA prepared by RNA extraction and subsequent reverse transcription served as the template for sequencing. Profiling relied on immunoSEQ multiplex PCR, and the TCRdb table lists in-frame clones only, not all of them. The repertoire holds about 98,000 clones, with roughly 42% as singletons. Material: CD4+ T cells sorted from blood. Receptor source: a human donor with alopecia areata.

The chain combines TRBV19 with TRBJ2-6; D is perhaps TRBD1 (6 bases). CDR1 is LNHDA and CDR2 is SQIVND in the germline V gene (reference sequence). The CDR3 runs to 17 residues. The V end was cut by 8 bases, the J end by 2 bases, with 19 bases between. The chain's CDR3 is CASYPHPYRAGANVLTF. Written as DNA, the CDR3 is TGTGCCAGTTATCCCCATCCCTACAGGGCTGGGGCCAACGTCCTGACTTTC.

The gene calls are TRBV29-1 and TRBJ2-7; 9 bases map to TRBD2. This CDR3 has 14 residues. CDR1 SQVTM and CDR2 ANQGSEA come from the germline V gene. V was pared by 7 bases and J by 2 bases, with 9 bases of the junction left unmatched. In DNA, the CDR3 is TGCAGCGCCTCACCCCTAGCGGGACCCTACGAGCAGTACTTC. It codes for CSASPLAGPYEQYF.

The table lists this clone with a few counts. V is TRBV27 and J is TRBJ1-2; TRBD1 aligns across 8 bases. The CDR3 covers 15 residues. The germline V gene has CDR1 MNHEY and CDR2 SMNVEV (reference sequence). V lost 6 bases, J lost 4 bases, and 10 bases stayed unmatched. CDR3 region: CASRETGVASYGYTF. For the CDR3, the DNA is TGTGCCAGCAGGGAGACAGGGGTAGCATCCTATGGCTACACCTTC.

This clone occurred a few times. This sequence joins TRBV23-1 and TRBJ1-1; D remains ambiguous. TRBV23-1 is annotated as an ORF whose role is uncertain. Trimming cost V 0 bases and J 4 bases, with 12 bases left between them. The length of the CDR3 is 15 residues. The CDR3 DNA reads TGCGCCAGCAGTCAATCGGGAATCACGAGCACTGAAGCTTTCTTT. Translating it yields CASSQSGITSTEAFF.

This chain links TRBV29-1 with TRBJ2-7; 8 positions agree with TRBD2. Germline trimming cut 5 bases from V and 6 bases from J; bases unmatched to any gene: 9. The germline gives CDR1 SQVTM, CDR2 ANQGSEA. This CDR3 region has 13 residues. CDR3: CSVSSGTRSEQYF. CDR3 DNA: TGCAGCGTTTCGTCCGGGACTAGATCCGAGCAGTACTTC.

This clone was observed a handful of times. The genes are TRBV28 and TRBJ1-2; D remains ambiguous. The V and J ends lost 8 bases and 0 bases respectively, with 4 bases between them. CDR3 size: 11 residues. Germline V CDR1 and CDR2: MDHEN, SYDVKM. The CDR3 region is CASQANYGYTF. CDR3 sequence (DNA): TGTGCCAGCCAAGCTAACTATGGCTACACCTTC.

There are a few counts of this clone. Other DNA variants within this sample encode the same CDR3. V usage is TRBV29-1 and J usage is TRBJ2-1, with D maybe TRBD2 (5 bases). Germline loops: CDR1 SQVTM, CDR2 ANQGSEA. The CDR3 has 12 amino acids. V lost 3 bases and J 7 bases, leaving 10 bases between the germline ends. CDR3 nucleotide sequence: TGCAGCGTTGAGGGCCCGGGAAATGAGCAGTTCTTC. It codes for CSVEGPGNEQFF.

The count of this clone is one. The gene calls are TRBV29-1 and TRBJ2-7, with unresolved D. The CDR3 covers 13 residues. V shed 5 bases and J shed 4 bases, with 15 bases lying between them. The germline V gene encodes CDR1 SQVTM and CDR2 ANQGSEA. The CDR3 loop is CSVKRLLTYEQYF. CDR3 DNA sequence: TGCAGCGTTAAAAGGCTACTCACTTACGAGCAGTACTTC.

In its sample, this clone was seen once. The chain couples TRBV30 to TRBJ1-1; D is possibly TRBD1 (5 bases). Germline V gene lookup returns CDR1 GTSNPN and CDR2 SVGIG (reference sequence). This CDR3 region has 13 residues. V dropped 4 bases and J dropped 1 base, with 10 bases sitting between them. CDR3 nucleotide sequence: TGTGCCTGGAAAAAACAGGCGAACACTGAAGCTTTCTTT. It codes for CAWKKQANTEAFF.

This chain connects TRBV7-8 to TRBJ2-7, with D maybe TRBD1 (7 bases). Trimming took off 1 base at V and 0 bases at J, with 13 bases between the two ends. Looked up from germline, CDR1 is SGHVS and CDR2 is FQNEAQ. The CDR3 contains 16 residues. This chain's CDR3 is CASSLVAGQSSYEQYF. As DNA, the CDR3 is TGTGCCAGCAGCTTAGTCGCGGGACAGAGCTCCTACGAGCAGTACTTC.

V gene TRBV19 combines with J gene TRBJ2-5; unclear D gene. V was cut by 3 bases and J by 7 bases, with 12 bases left in between. CDR1 and CDR2 from the germline V gene are LNHDA and SQIVND (reference sequence). The CDR3 consists of 13 residues. The CDR3 DNA sequence: TGTGCCAGTAGTATCAACTTCCCGGGGACCCAGTACTTC. This codes for CASSINFPGTQYF.

This clone came up a few times. The rearrangement uses TRBV29-1 and TRBJ1-1; D possibly corresponds to TRBD1 (6 bases). The germline V gene encodes CDR1 SQVTM and CDR2 ANQGSEA. Between the trimmed V and J ends, which lost 6 bases and 5 bases, there was a span of 16 bases. The CDR3 length is 13 residues. CDR3 protein: CSVEGVLETEAFF. CDR3 in DNA: TGCAGCGTGGAGGGGGTCTTGGAAACTGAAGCTTTCTTT.

The rearrangement uses TRBV6-5 and TRBJ2-1; D perhaps matches TRBD1 (5 bases). This CDR3 spans 14 amino acids. Germline assignment: CDR1 MNHEY and CDR2 SVGAGI. Trimming removed 3 bases at V and 8 bases at J, with 14 bases between. This CDR3 reads CASSYLGAADEQFF. CDR3 nucleotide sequence: TGTGCCAGCAGTTATCTTGGGGCGGCGGATGAGCAGTTCTTC.

The chain is built from TRBV29-1 and TRBJ1-5; 7 nucleotides align to TRBD1. The germline V gene encodes CDR1 SQVTM and CDR2 ANQGSEA. V dropped 4 bases and J dropped 2; count of bases not matched to a gene: 2. The CDR3 loop spans 13 amino acids. The CDR3 DNA follows: TGCAGCGTTGCAGGGGGTGGCAATCAGCCCCAGCATTTT. Protein: CSVAGGGNQPQHF.

The rearrangement uses TRBV4-1 and TRBJ1-2; perhaps TRBD1 as D (5 bases). Between the trimmed V and J ends, which lost 0 bases and 7 bases, there was a span of 6 bases. This CDR3 region has 12 residues. Germline V lookup: CDR1 MGHRA, CDR2 YSYEKL. CDR3 amino acids: CASSQDQGGYTF. The CDR3 DNA follows: TGCGCCAGCAGCCAAGATCAGGGTGGCTACACCTTC.

The rearrangement joins TRBV29-1 to TRBJ1-6, with D possibly being TRBD1 (6 bases). The CDR3 is 13 residues long. Trimming stripped 7 bases from V and 5 bases from J, with 12 bases between. Germline CDR1 and CDR2: SQVTM and ANQGSEA. The chain's CDR3 is CSATTGDNSPLHF. CDR3 bases: TGCAGCGCCACGACAGGCGATAATTCACCCCTCCACTTT.

The chain has TRBV5-1 and TRBJ2-5, with TRBD1 as a possible D gene (5 bases). This CDR3 spans 15 amino acids. V lost 1 base and J 1 base, leaving 11 bases between the germline ends. Germline CDR1 and CDR2: SGHRS and YFSETQ. For the CDR3, the DNA is TGCGCCAGCAGCTTGACGTCACAGGTCCAAGAGACCCAGTACTTC. Translated: CASSLTSQVQETQYF.